This T cell receptor (beta chain) was identified during a study of CD8 T cells in Susac syndrome. Study-wide context: Susac syndrome patients were untreated, on corticosteroids with some adding intravenous immunoglobulin, or on intravenous immunoglobulin only. Points from the study as a whole: In Susac patients, clonal expansion was not detected in CD4+ cells.

When the RNA was reverse transcribed, random hexamers were used with an input of 0.5 to 1 ug. Across 54 Vbeta and 13 Jbeta, immunoSEQ multiplex PCR amplified TCR beta CDR3. TCRdb independently ran MiXCR on the immunoSEQ multiplex PCR reads; one entry per CDR3 protein. The table records 240,000 or so distinct CDR3 sequences, 96% of them present only once. Sequencing of TCR beta drew on CD8+ and CD4+ T cells from blood. A word on this clonotype: Its matching antigen is unknown.

This CDR3 region has 15 residues. V was clipped by 1 base and J by 7 bases, with 14 bases between them. Germline CDR1 MGHDK, CDR2 SYGVNS. The receptor was isolated from a human donor with Susac syndrome. The sample was CD4+ T cells from PBMCs. The chain recombines TRBV25-1 with TRBJ1-5, with D perhaps TRBD1 (5 bases). DNA for the CDR3: TGTGCCAGCAGTGAATCGAGAGGGGCACAGCAGCCCCAGCATTTT. It codes for CASSESRGAQQPQHF.